The rows below give T cell receptor beta chains drawn from one sample of a study of beta chain features in type 1 diabetes. Using immunoSEQ multiplex PCR, the repertoire was profiled, and TCRdb retains in-frame clones only, with some absent. The table lists fewer than 300,000 clones, approximately 11% of them singletons. Sequencing was performed on naive CD4+ T cells from blood. Receptor source: a man younger than 40 with type 1 diabetes. The CDR3 runs from the conserved cysteine through the conserved F or W. A D gene is named only where the DNA matches it firmly. The size entry is marked missing in some rows and otherwise reads once, few, many or a size class.

J gene	D gene	V gene	clone size	CDR3 DNA	CDR3 protein
TRBJ1-5	-	TRBV27	few	TGTGCCAGCGCTGTCGGAGGGCAGCCCCAGCATTTT	CASAVGGQPQHF
TRBJ2-3	-	TRBV5-6	few	TGTGCCAGCAGCCGTTTAGCGGACACAGATACGCAGTATTTT	CASSRLADTDTQYF
TRBJ1-1	-	TRBV30	few	TGTGCCTTTAATACAGGAGCCCCACGTCCCGCTTTCTTT	CAFNTGAPRPAFF
TRBJ2-2	TRBD2	TRBV11-1	-	TGTGCCAGCAATAGCCGGGGAGGGGCCGGGGAGCTGTTTTTT	CASNSRGGAGELFF
TRBJ1-3	-	TRBV28	few	TGTGCCAGCAGTTCCCACTCCCGGACAGCTGGAAACACCATATATTTT	CASSSHSRTAGNTIYF
TRBJ2-2	TRBD1	TRBV5-1	few	TGCGCCAGCAGCTTCCAAGGACAGGGGGCGCGAGGGGAGCTGTTTTTT	CASSFQGQGARGELFF
TRBJ1-2	-	TRBV5-4	-	TGTGCCAGCAGAGAGGGAGGGTTCGGCGGCTACACCTTC	CASREGGFGGYTF
TRBJ2-5	-	TRBV30	-	TGTGCCTGGGGGACATCTATGAGGGAGACCCAGTACTTC	CAWGTSMRETQYF
TRBJ2-7	-	TRBV11-2	few	TGTGCCAGCAGAGTGACAGGTACCTACGAGCAGTACTTC	CASRVTGTYEQYF
TRBJ2-1	TRBD2	TRBV11-2	-	TGTGCCAGCAGCTTCCTTCCGACTAGCGGGGGGGCCGGTGAGCAGTTCTTC	CASSFLPTSGGAGEQFF
TRBJ2-1	TRBD2	TRBV5-4	-	TGTGCCAGCAGGAATAGAGCGGGGGGCAATCACGATGAGCAGTTCTTC	CASRNRAGGNHDEQFF
TRBJ2-3	TRBD2	TRBV5-4	-	TGTGCCAGCAGCTGGGGACTAGCGCGCGGAGATACGCAGTATTTT	CASSWGLARGDTQYF
TRBJ2-2	-	TRBV6-4	few	TGTGCCAGCAGTGCCCTCAACACCGGGGAGCTGTTTTTT	CASSALNTGELFF
TRBJ1-1	-	TRBV28	few	TGTGCCAGCTCGGTAAATCTTGAAGCTTTCTTT	CASSVNLEAFF
TRBJ2-1	TRBD1	TRBV6-1	-	TGTGCCAGCAGTGAGCTTGGGACAGCGATGTACAATGAGCAGTTCTTC	CASSELGTAMYNEQFF
TRBJ1-2	TRBD1	TRBV2	few	TGTGCCAGCAGCACCGGGACAGGGATTGGCTACACCTTC	CASSTGTGIGYTF
TRBJ2-7	-	TRBV28	-	TGTGCCAGCAGTTTCCCTAGGAGCGGCGAGCAGTACTTC	CASSFPRSGEQYF
TRBJ2-5	TRBD1	TRBV15	-	TGTGCCACCAGCAGAGATGGGGGACAGGGTGAAGAGACCCAGTACTTC	CATSRDGGQGEETQYF